This record concerns one T cell receptor beta chain sequence. The data were obtained in a study of Ad26.COV2.S vaccination and SARS-CoV-2 variants. As for treatment: approximately 18 received Ad26.COV2.S at low or high dose, single or two shots; 5 received placebo; per-sample allocation not given. All samples were drawn on day 63, counting from the first vaccine or placebo injection. An adult donor aged 18-55 years was enrolled in Boston. Germline V lookup: CDR1 MGHRA, CDR2 YSYEKL. CDR3 length equals 16 residues. Trimming removed 3 bases from V and 1 base from J, with 15 bases in between. The data were produced by immunoSEQ multiplex PCR, yet TCRdb's version contains in-frame clones alone and is incomplete. The top ten clones hold approximately 5.8% of a sample with 330,000 or so clones, about nine tenths of them seen once.

The chain has TRBV4-1 and TRBJ2-5, with a weak D call TRBD2 (5 bases). The sample was peripheral blood, taken in a trial of Ad26.COV2.S vaccine versus placebo. The TCR sequence derives from a person aged 18-65 years who received the Ad26.COV2.S COVID-19 vaccine or a placebo. CDR3 in DNA: TGCGCCAGCAGCCATGCCCAGCGGAGATCCCAAGAGACCCAGTACTTC. Translation gives CASSHAQRRSQETQYF.